These 27 T cell receptor beta chains were all obtained from the same sample, sequenced in a study of persistence of HIV-infected CD4 T cells. The immunoSEQ assay was version 4, run in survey mode. Data came from immunoSEQ multiplex PCR; TCRdb stores just in-frame clones and leaves some out. The sample contains tens of thousands of clones, roughly four fifths of which appear only once. Their antigen targets remain unknown. Stimulation used approximately 9.6 ug/mL lysate from CMV-infected fibroblasts. CD40L-negative CD69-negative CD45RO-high memory CD4+ T cells were sorted as populations depleted of antigen-responding cells. The sample consisted of CD4+ T cells sorted from PBMCs after roughly 18-hour stimulation, taken from a patient who received antiretroviral therapy. These receptors originate from an adult man with HIV who was CMV-seropositive.

The chain uses TRBV2 and TRBJ1-1; tentatively, D is TRBD1 (5 bases). V was pared by 6 bases and J by 4 bases, with 15 bases between. This CDR3 is 14 amino acids long. CDR1 and CDR2 (germline): SNHLY, FYNNEI. The CDR3 nucleotides are TGTGCCAGCAGCCGACAGACTTTGGGCACTGAAGCTTTCTTT. Amino acid sequence: CASSRQTLGTEAFF. Based on the CDR3 plus reference TRBV2 and TRBJ1-1, the full variable domain is EPEVTQTPSHQVTQMGQEVILRCVPISNHLYFYWYRQILGQKVEFLVSFYNNEISEKSEIFDDQFSVERPDGSNFTLKIRSTKLEDSAMYFCASSRQTLGTEAFFGQGTRLTVV.

The chain links TRBV28 to TRBJ1-2; D unresolved. Trimming took off 5 bases at V and 7 bases at J, with 11 bases between the two ends. This CDR3 is built from 12 residues. Germline CDR1 is MDHEN and CDR2 is SYDVKM. The CDR3 protein is CASSTSGAGYTF. The CDR3 DNA reads TGTGCCAGCAGTACCTCAGGAGCTGGCTACACCTTC.

This chain links TRBV9 with TRBJ2-1; D perhaps matches TRBD1 (6 bases). CDR3 length equals 15 residues. Trimming shortened V by 7 bases and J by 0 bases, and 14 bases separated the two germline ends. Germline CDR1 and CDR2: SGDLS and YYNGEE. This CDR3 is CASSPGATSYNEQFF. In DNA, the CDR3 is TGTGCCAGCTCCCCAGGGGCGACCTCCTACAATGAGCAGTTCTTC.

This chain joins TRBV15 and TRBJ1-4; no firm D call. V lost 5 bases, J lost 5 bases, and 12 bases lay in between. Germline V lookup: CDR1 LNHNV, CDR2 YYDKDF (reference sequence). The CDR3 is 14 amino acids. As DNA, the CDR3 is TGTGCCACCAGCCGGGATCCGACGAATGAAAAACTGTTTTTT. It translates to CATSRDPTNEKLFF.

V gene TRBV3-1 (or the pseudogene TRBV3-2) combines with J gene TRBJ2-7, with 10 positions matching TRBD2. The CDR3 has 15 residues. Trimming cost V 1 base and J 5 bases; bases outside gene matches: 5. CDR1 and CDR2 from the germline V gene are LGHDT and YNNKEL (reference sequence). The CDR3 DNA sequence: TGTGCCAGCAGCCAAGGGTGGGGGACTAGCGACGAGCAGTACTTC. Translated, it gives CASSQGWGTSDEQYF.

The rearrangement links TRBV7-7 to TRBJ2-5, with TRBD1 matching over 8 bases. Germline CDR1 reads SSHAT; CDR2 reads FNYEAQ (reference sequence). J was trimmed by 5 bases and V by 5 bases; bases with no gene match: 7. The CDR3 has 14 amino acids. As DNA, the CDR3 is TGTGCCAGCAGCCCGCTACAGGGGGGTGAGACCCAGTACTTC. This codes for CASSPLQGGETQYF. The full variable domain, rest sourced from reference TRBV7-7 and TRBJ2-5, is GAGVSQSPRYKVTKRGQDVTLRCDPISSHATLYWYQQALGQGPEFLTYFNYEAQPDKSGLPSDRFSAERPEGSISTLTIQRTEQRDSAMYRCASSPLQGGETQYFGPGTRLLVL.

The gene calls are TRBV7-2 and TRBJ2-7; D is uncertain. This CDR3 has 14 residues. With 1 base removed from V and 4 bases from J, the gap between germline ends came to 11 bases. From germline, CDR1 is SGHTA and CDR2 FQGNSA. The CDR3 DNA reads as TGTGCCAGCAGCTTAGATCCGGGTATTTACGAGCAGTACTTC. Its protein product is CASSLDPGIYEQYF.

J is TRBJ1-3 and V is TRBV7-2; unclear D gene. V lost 4 bases to trimming and J lost 1 base, with 5 bases between them. CDR3 size: 13 residues. Germline V lookup: CDR1 SGHTA, CDR2 FQGNSA. DNA of the CDR3: TGTGCCAGCAGCTCAACATCTGGAAACACCATATATTTT. Translating it yields CASSSTSGNTIYF.

This clone has only one observation. The V and J genes are TRBV6-2 or TRBV6-3 and TRBJ2-7; no definite D call. This CDR3 is built from 12 residues. CDR1 and CDR2 (germline): MNHEY, SVGEGT. Trimming shortened V by 5 bases and J by 6 bases, and 11 bases separated the two germline ends. The CDR3 sequence: CASSRLPPEQYF. The CDR3 DNA sequence: TGTGCCAGCAGTCGCCTGCCACCCGAGCAGTACTTC.

The CDR3 loop is CASSSGTGGPSNQPQHF. The DNA for the CDR3 is TGTGCCAGCAGTTCCGGGACAGGGGGCCCGAGCAATCAGCCCCAGCATTTT. J is TRBJ1-5 and V is TRBV28; 12 nucleotides agree with TRBD1. V gave up 4 bases and J gave up 1 base; unmatched junction bases: 5. The CDR3 runs to 17 residues. Germline CDR1 MDHEN, CDR2 SYDVKM.

The table lists this clone with a count of one. The chain uses TRBV15 and TRBJ2-1; 8 nucleotides line up with TRBD1. CDR3 length equals 18 residues. Losses at the gene ends were 0 bases for V and 12 bases for J; bases not matched to a gene: 19. CDR1 LNHNV and CDR2 YYDKDF come from the germline V gene (reference sequence). The CDR3 protein is CATSRDPGAGGVNEGQFF. The CDR3 nucleotides read TGTGCCACCAGCAGAGATCCCGGGGCAGGGGGCGTCAATGAGGGGCAGTTCTTC.

This chain uses TRBV6-1 with TRBJ2-1; D possibly corresponds to TRBD2 (6 bases). This CDR3 region has 16 residues. Germline V CDR1 and CDR2: MNHNS, SASEGT. V shed 4 bases and J shed 0 bases, with 13 bases lying between them. The CDR3 region has the DNA TGTGCCAGCAGTGGAGATACCGGGAGCTCCTACAATGAGCAGTTCTTC. Its protein is CASSGDTGSSYNEQFF.

J is TRBJ2-7 and V is TRBV6-6; maybe TRBD1 (6 bases). The CDR3 length is 12 residues. The germline V gene encodes CDR1 MNHNY and CDR2 SVGAGI (reference sequence). Between the trimmed V and J ends, which lost 6 bases and 7 bases, there was a span of 13 bases. The CDR3 protein is CASRSRGVEQYF. The CDR3 DNA is TGTGCCAGCAGGAGCAGGGGCGTAGAGCAGTACTTC.

This CDR3 reads CASAGSSNQPQHF. DNA of the CDR3: TGTGCCAGCGCGGGGAGCTCCAATCAGCCCCAGCATTTT. This rearrangement joins TRBV6-5 to TRBJ1-5; D not certain. Trimming took off 8 bases at V and 3 bases at J, with 11 bases between the two ends. The germline gives CDR1 MNHEY, CDR2 SVGAGI. There are 13 residues in the CDR3.

V and J are TRBV5-1 and TRBJ2-2; 10 nucleotides line up with TRBD1. V gave up 4 bases and J gave up 2 bases; unmatched junction bases: 2. Germline lookup yields CDR1 SGHRS and CDR2 YFSETQ. The CDR3 spans 15 residues. The CDR3 reads CASSRDRGNTGELFF. The CDR3 DNA reads TGCGCCAGCAGCAGGGACAGGGGTAACACCGGGGAGCTGTTTTTT.

V gene TRBV5-4 combines with J gene TRBJ2-7; D not resolved. The V and J ends lost 2 bases and 0 bases respectively, with 6 bases between them. Germline V gene lookup returns CDR1 SGHNT and CDR2 YYREEE (reference sequence). The CDR3 has 13 amino acids. CDR3 nucleotides: TGTGCCAGCAGCTTAGGCAACTCCTACGAGCAGTACTTC. It specifies CASSLGNSYEQYF.

The chain has TRBV19 and TRBJ2-1; possibly TRBD2 for D (6 bases). The length of the CDR3 is 15 residues. Germline lookup yields CDR1 LNHDA and CDR2 SQIVND (reference sequence). V was pared by 2 bases and J by 7 bases, with 15 bases between. The CDR3 loop reads CASSISRDSWNEQFF. The CDR3 DNA follows: TGTGCCAGTAGTATAAGCCGGGACTCGTGGAATGAGCAGTTCTTC.

The rearrangement uses TRBV10-3 and TRBJ2-7, with D possibly matching TRBD1 (6 bases). CDR1 and CDR2 from the germline V gene are ENHRY and SYGVKD. CDR3 length: 14 residues. The ends were cut back, 6 bases at V and 0 bases at J, with 12 bases in the middle. CDR3 sequence reads: CAISQGTTSYEQYF. CDR3 sequence (DNA): TGTGCCATCAGCCAGGGGACAACCTCCTACGAGCAGTACTTC.

The chain carries TRBV27 and TRBJ2-7; 7 bases fit TRBD1. The trim removed 5 bases at V and 8 bases at J, leaving 12 bases unmatched. CDR1 and CDR2 from the germline V gene are MNHEY and SMNVEV (reference sequence). This CDR3 has 14 amino acids. CDR3 bases: TGTGCCAGCAGTAAGGGGGCAGGGCCCCAGAAGCAGTACTTC. It yields the protein CASSKGAGPQKQYF.

The chain carries TRBV20-1 and TRBJ2-3; no reliable D call. V lost 3 bases and J lost 3, with 7 bases in between. The CDR3 loop spans 12 amino acids. Germline V gene data show CDR1 as DFQATT and CDR2 as SNEGSKA (reference sequence). This CDR3 is CSASQTTDTQYF. CDR3 nucleotide sequence: TGCAGTGCTAGTCAAACGACAGATACGCAGTATTTT.

J is TRBJ2-1 and V is TRBV6-5; possible D gene TRBD2, 5 bases. Per the germline V gene, CDR1 is MNHEY and CDR2 is SVGAGI. The CDR3 length is 14 residues. V lost 2 bases and J 7 bases, leaving 12 bases between the germline ends. CDR3 loop: CASSYRAGINEQFF. The DNA of the CDR3 is TGTGCCAGCAGTTACAGGGCGGGCATTAATGAGCAGTTCTTC.

The rearrangement uses TRBV3-1 (or the pseudogene TRBV3-2) and TRBJ1-1; 9 bases fit TRBD1. Germline lookup yields CDR1 LGHDT and CDR2 YNNKEL (reference sequence). There are 15 residues in the CDR3. Trimming at V came to 1 base and at J to 5 bases, leaving 5 bases not matched to a gene. CDR3 DNA: TGTGCCAGCAGCCAAGGGACAGGGGCGTTTACTGAAGCTTTCTTT. This gives the protein CASSQGTGAFTEAFF.

This clone was observed once. The V gene is TRBV7-2, the J gene TRBJ1-6, with 8 bases matching TRBD1. The trim removed 5 bases at V and 5 bases at J, leaving 8 bases unmatched. Per germline, CDR1 SGHTA and CDR2 FQGNSA. This CDR3 comprises 16 residues. The CDR3 sequence is CASSLQGVTNNSPLHF. The CDR3 coding sequence is TGTGCCAGCAGCCTACAGGGGGTTACGAATAATTCACCCCTCCACTTT.

The V gene is TRBV28, the J gene TRBJ2-5; 8 nucleotides align to TRBD2. CDR1 and CDR2 from the germline V gene are MDHEN and SYDVKM. The CDR3 sequence is 17 residues long. The ends lost 4 bases at V and 0 bases at J; junction bases unmatched: 10. This CDR3 reads CASSYGGGRTYQETQYF. DNA of the CDR3: TGTGCCAGCAGTTACGGGGGGGGGCGGACGTACCAAGAGACCCAGTACTTC.

V is TRBV19 and J is TRBJ2-4; weak D call: TRBD2 (6 bases). CDR3 size: 17 residues. Trimming pared 5 bases from V and 0 bases from J, leaving 17 bases between. Germline V CDR1 and CDR2: LNHDA, SQIVND (reference sequence). CDR3 coding DNA: TGTGCCAGTAGTCCCTCCCGGGGGTCTCTAGCCAAAAACATTCAGTACTTC. As protein: CASSPSRGSLAKNIQYF.

In this sample, this clone turned up a few times. V gene TRBV5-8 combines with J gene TRBJ2-3; TRBD2 might be the D (5 bases). This CDR3 spans 15 amino acids. Germline V gene data show CDR1 as SGHTS and CDR2 as YDEGEE. Trimming cost V 3 bases and J 1 base, with 12 bases left between them. CDR3 loop: CASSSIRGRTDTQYF. CDR3 DNA sequence: TGTGCCAGCAGCTCCATACGAGGGCGCACAGATACGCAGTATTTT. Together with reference TRBV5-8 and TRBJ2-3, the CDR3 gives the full variable domain: EAGVTQSPTHLIKTRGQQATLRCSPISGHTSVYWYQQALGLGLQFLLWYDEGEERNRGNFPPRFSGRQFPNYSSELNVNALELEDSALYLCASSSIRGRTDTQYFGPGTRLTVL.

The J gene is TRBJ2-7, the V gene TRBV29-1, with D perhaps TRBD1 or TRBD2 (6 bases each). The CDR3 runs 15 residues. Trimming shortened V by 7 bases and J by 0 bases, and 19 bases separated the two germline ends. The germline CDR1 and CDR2 sequences are SQVTM and ANQGSEA. Here the CDR3 DNA reads TGCAGCGGCACGTACGTCCGGGGGCTCTCCTACGAGCAGTACTTC. Its protein product is CSGTYVRGLSYEQYF.